This passage covers 11 T cell receptor beta chains from one sample sequenced in a study of cytomegalovirus exposure and HLA in healthy donors. PCR employed 60 Vbeta and 13 Jbeta primers. Using immunoSEQ multiplex PCR, the repertoire was profiled, and TCRdb retains in-frame clones only, with some absent. The data hold roughly 100,000 clones, with roughly 9.4% observed a single time. The sequencing sample was made of PBMCs. The receptors stem from a man in his forties or fifties in good health and CMV-seropositive.

This clone was observed a handful of times. CDR3 in DNA: TGTGCCAGCAGCTCACGCCTCCGACAGGGTGTTGGGACTGAAGCTTTCTTT. The encoded protein is CASSSRLRQGVGTEAFF. J is TRBJ1-1 and V is TRBV7-9; 7 bases line up with TRBD1. The junction had 16 bases not matched to a gene; V was cut back by 4 bases and J by 5 bases. The CDR3 is made up of 17 amino acids. Germline V CDR1 and CDR2: SEHNR, FQNEAQ (reference sequence). The full variable domain, completed using reference TRBV7-9 and TRBJ1-1, is DTGVSQNPRHKITKRGQNVTFRCDPISEHNRLYWYRQTLGQGPEFLTYFQNEAQLEKSRLLSDRFSAERPKGSFSTLEIQRTEQGDSAMYLCASSSRLRQGVGTEAFFGQGTRLTVV.

This sequence joins TRBV7-9 and TRBJ2-7; the D is unclear. Germline V gives CDR1 SEHNR, CDR2 FQNEAQ (reference sequence). The CDR3 consists of 14 residues. V was clipped by 5 bases and J by 6 bases, with 17 bases between them. The CDR3 reads CASSRSVLHGEQYF. The CDR3 DNA reads TGTGCCAGCAGCCGCTCGGTCCTTCACGGCGAGCAGTACTTC.

This clone was detected a few times. The same CDR3 is also encoded by other DNA sequences in this sample. The V call is TRBV5-1, the J call TRBJ2-7; the D gene is possibly TRBD2 (5 bases). The CDR3 totals 12 residues. Germline CDR1 is SGHRS and CDR2 is YFSETQ. Deletions cut 1 base from V and 4 bases from J, with 6 bases between. CDR3 sequence reads: CASSLPGYEQYF. CDR3 nucleotide sequence: TGCGCCAGCAGCTTGCCGGGGTACGAGCAGTACTTC.

J is TRBJ1-1 and V is TRBV28; 9 bases line up with TRBD1. CDR1 is MDHEN and CDR2 is SYDVKM in the germline V gene. The CDR3 totals 16 residues. After removal of 2 bases from V and 5 bases from J, the junction contained 9 bases not matched to a gene. The CDR3: CASSLRRGQGTTEAFF. The DNA for the CDR3 is TGTGCCAGCAGTTTACGCCGTGGACAGGGGACAACTGAAGCTTTCTTT. The whole variable domain, filled in from reference TRBV28 and TRBJ1-1, reads DVKVTQSSRYLVKRTGEKVFLECVQDMDHENMFWYRQDPGLGLRLIYFSYDVKMKEKGDIPEGYSVSREKKERFSLILESASTNQTSMYLCASSLRRGQGTTEAFFGQGTRLTVV.

This clone was recorded a few times. The chain uses TRBV6-5 and TRBJ1-2, with 8 bases fitting TRBD1. The V segment lost 7 bases and the J segment 4 bases; nucleotides outside the gene matches: 5. The CDR3 totals 13 residues. Germline V CDR1 and CDR2: MNHEY, SVGAGI. DNA for the CDR3: TGTGCCAGCAACGACAGGGGTGCCTATGGCTACACCTTC. It encodes CASNDRGAYGYTF.

This clone occurred a few times. The V and J genes are TRBV5-1 and TRBJ2-5, with 11 bases matching TRBD2. The CDR3 consists of 16 residues. V was pared by 0 bases and J by 4 bases, with 5 bases of the junction left unmatched. Germline-derived CDR1 and CDR2 are SGHRS and YFSETQ. DNA of the CDR3: TGCGCCAGCAGCTTGGTGTTAGCGGGAGGGCCAGAGACCCAGTACTTC. Amino acids: CASSLVLAGGPETQYF. The full variable domain, with the rest looked up from reference TRBV5-1 and TRBJ2-5, is KAGVTQTPRYLIKTRGQQVTLSCSPISGHRSVSWYQQTPGQGLQFLFEYFSETQRNKGNFPGRFSGRQFSNSRSEMNVSTLELGDSALYLCASSLVLAGGPETQYFGPGTRLLVL.

V usage is TRBV28 and J usage is TRBJ2-1, with TRBD2 identical over 9 bases. Losses at the gene ends were 2 bases for V and 5 bases for J; bases not matched to a gene: 4. Germline CDR1 is MDHEN and CDR2 is SYDVKM. The CDR3 totals 15 residues. CDR3 amino acids: CASSLGTSRHNEQFF. In nucleotides, the CDR3 is TGTGCCAGCAGTTTAGGGACTAGCAGACACAATGAGCAGTTCTTC.

This clone is medium-sized (0.01 to 0.1%). The genes are TRBV4-1 and TRBJ2-1, with 9 bases lining up with TRBD1. Germline trimming cut 4 bases from V and 4 bases from J; bases unmatched to any gene: 5. The germline gives CDR1 MGHRA, CDR2 YSYEKL. The CDR3 runs 15 residues. CDR3 in amino acids: CASSPRQGGYNEQFF. CDR3 in DNA: TGCGCCAGCAGCCCCAGACAGGGGGGGTACAATGAGCAGTTCTTC.

This clone was recorded once. The rearrangement uses TRBV28 and TRBJ2-5; TRBD2 aligns across 9 bases. Germline loops: CDR1 MDHEN, CDR2 SYDVKM. J gave up 2 bases and V 5 bases, and 9 bases lay outside the gene matches. CDR3 length: 16 residues. CDR3 region: CASSTAGGIGQETQYF. The CDR3 DNA reads as TGTGCCAGCAGTACGGCGGGAGGGATTGGGCAAGAGACCCAGTACTTC.

This clone was seen more than once but under ten times. V gene TRBV30 combines with J gene TRBJ2-5; no clear D gene. This CDR3 region has 10 residues. Per germline, CDR1 GTSNPN and CDR2 SVGIG (reference sequence). Trimming shortened V by 5 bases and J by 4 bases, and 5 bases separated the two germline ends. The DNA of the CDR3 is TGTGCCTGGGGGCCAGAGACCCAGTACTTC. Its protein is CAWGPETQYF.

The rearrangement links TRBV28 to TRBJ2-6; possible D gene TRBD1, 5 bases. Germline V gene sequence: CDR1 MDHEN, CDR2 SYDVKM. The germline V and J ends were trimmed by 6 bases and 2 bases, with 8 bases remaining between them. This CDR3 has 14 amino acids. The CDR3 reads CASSDSAGANVLTF. As DNA, the CDR3 is TGTGCCAGCAGCGACAGTGCTGGGGCCAACGTCCTGACTTTC. Using reference TRBV28 and TRBJ2-6 for the parts outside the CDR3, the full variable domain is DVKVTQSSRYLVKRTGEKVFLECVQDMDHENMFWYRQDPGLGLRLIYFSYDVKMKEKGDIPEGYSVSREKKERFSLILESASTNQTSMYLCASSDSAGANVLTFGAGSRLTVL.